Below, one T cell receptor (beta chain) is given with its context. The antigen remains unidentified. The data are from a study of cytomegalovirus exposure and HLA in healthy donors. Study-level points and caveats: Analysis was carried out at a later point, and it linked a missense DCLRE1C variant to TCR beta V- and J-gene trimming.

Vbeta (60) and Jbeta (13) primers were used in the PCR. The table came from immunoSEQ multiplex PCR; TCRdb's copy has only in-frame clones and leaves some out. The table lists about 140,000 clones, around three quarters of them singletons. Germline assignment: CDR1 MNHEY and CDR2 SVGAGI. CDR3 length equals 14 residues. Trimming removed 6 bases from V and 1 base from J, with 10 bases in between. V usage is TRBV6-5 and J usage is TRBJ1-3; D gene unclear. The receptor was isolated from a man in his forties in good health and CMV-seropositive. Input material: PBMCs. Here the CDR3 DNA reads TGTGCCAGCAGGGCCACGGGGTCTGGAAACACCATATATTTT. It codes for CASRATGSGNTIYF.